This TCR beta chain stems from a study of cytomegalovirus exposure and HLA in healthy donors. CDR3 length: 14 residues. With 8 bases removed from V and 1 base from J, the gap between germline ends came to 11 bases. In germline, CDR1 is ENHRY, CDR2 SYGVKD. 60 Vbeta and 13 Jbeta primers were used in PCR. TCRdb keeps only in-frame clones here, not all; method: immunoSEQ multiplex PCR. Across around 210,000 clones, the top ten clones capture approximately 0.98% of the sample. The chain has TRBV10-3 and TRBJ2-2; D is perhaps TRBD1 (5 bases). This TCR was recovered from a woman aged 30 to 39 in good health and CMV-seropositive. The sample consisted of PBMCs. The CDR3 DNA reads as TGTGCCATCGGGGCCTTCGAGAACACCGGGGAGCTGTTTTTT. It is translated as CAIGAFENTGELFF.